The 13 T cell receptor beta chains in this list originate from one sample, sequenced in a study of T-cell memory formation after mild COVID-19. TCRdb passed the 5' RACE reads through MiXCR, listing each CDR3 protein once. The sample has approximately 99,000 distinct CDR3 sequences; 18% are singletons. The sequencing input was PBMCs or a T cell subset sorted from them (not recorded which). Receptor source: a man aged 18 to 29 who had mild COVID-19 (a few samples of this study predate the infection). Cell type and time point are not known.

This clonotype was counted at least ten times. CDR3 amino acids: CASSSGRQETQYF. CDR3 in DNA: TGCGCCAGCAGCTCTGGCAGACAAGAGACCCAGTACTTC. The chain is built from TRBV5-1 and TRBJ2-5; D unclear. V lost 3 bases to trimming and J lost 2 bases, with 8 bases between them. The CDR3 extends over 13 amino acids. CDR1 and CDR2 from the germline V gene are SGHRS and YFSETQ. The full variable domain, its missing parts supplied by reference TRBV5-1 and TRBJ2-5, is KAGVTQTPRYLIKTRGQQVTLSCSPISGHRSVSWYQQTPGQGLQFLFEYFSETQRNKGNFPGRFSGRQFSNSRSEMNVSTLELGDSALYLCASSSGRQETQYFGPGTRLLVL.

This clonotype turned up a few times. Written as DNA, the CDR3 is TGTGCCAGCAGGCTAGTTCTGGGGGCCTACGAGCAGTACGTC. Residues: CASRLVLGAYEQYV. The chain links TRBV6-5 to TRBJ2-7, with D perhaps TRBD1 or TRBD2 (5 bases each). V lost 6 bases and J 2 bases, leaving 14 bases between the germline ends. This CDR3 is 14 amino acids long. Germline CDR1 and CDR2: MNHEY and SVGAGI.

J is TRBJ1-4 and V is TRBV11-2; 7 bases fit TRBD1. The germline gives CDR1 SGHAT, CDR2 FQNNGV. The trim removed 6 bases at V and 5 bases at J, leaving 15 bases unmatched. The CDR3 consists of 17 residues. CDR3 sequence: CASRQNLGPGGNEKLFF. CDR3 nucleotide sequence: TGTGCCAGCAGACAAAACCTCGGGCCAGGGGGAAATGAAAAACTGTTTTTT.

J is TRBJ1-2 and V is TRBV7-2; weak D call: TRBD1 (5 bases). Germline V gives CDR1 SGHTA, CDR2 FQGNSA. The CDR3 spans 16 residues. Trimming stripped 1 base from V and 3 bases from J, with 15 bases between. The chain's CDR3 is CASSLVGAGSYYGYTF. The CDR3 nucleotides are TGTGCCAGCAGCTTAGTCGGGGCAGGGTCCTACTATGGCTACACCTTC.

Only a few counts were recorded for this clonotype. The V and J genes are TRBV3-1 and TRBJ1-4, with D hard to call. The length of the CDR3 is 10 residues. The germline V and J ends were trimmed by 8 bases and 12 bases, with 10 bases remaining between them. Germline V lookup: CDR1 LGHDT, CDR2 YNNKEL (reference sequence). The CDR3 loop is CASGEAQLFF. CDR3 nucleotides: TGTGCCAGCGGAGAGGCGCAACTGTTTTTT.

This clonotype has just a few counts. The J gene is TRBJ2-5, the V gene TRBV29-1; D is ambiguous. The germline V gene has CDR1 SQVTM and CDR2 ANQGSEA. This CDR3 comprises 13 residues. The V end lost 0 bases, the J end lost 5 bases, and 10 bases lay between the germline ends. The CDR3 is CSVEESRPETQYF. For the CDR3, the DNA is TGCAGCGTTGAAGAGTCGCGCCCGGAGACCCAGTACTTC.

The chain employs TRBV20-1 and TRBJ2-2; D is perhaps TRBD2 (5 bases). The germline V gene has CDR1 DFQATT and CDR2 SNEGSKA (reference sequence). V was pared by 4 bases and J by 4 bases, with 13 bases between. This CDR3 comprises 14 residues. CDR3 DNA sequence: TGCAGTGCTACCGGTAGCGCTGTCACCGGGGAGCTGTTTTTT. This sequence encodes CSATGSAVTGELFF.

The CDR3 loop reads CATSISLTGEMRQYF. In DNA form, the CDR3 reads TGTGCCACCAGTATCTCGTTGACAGGGGAGATGAGGCAGTACTTC. The chain employs TRBV24-1 and TRBJ2-7; TRBD1 matches at 8 bases. This CDR3 region has 15 residues. V shed 6 bases, J shed 9 bases, and the junction held 15 bases outside the gene matches. Germline V lookup: CDR1 KGHDR, CDR2 SFDVKD.

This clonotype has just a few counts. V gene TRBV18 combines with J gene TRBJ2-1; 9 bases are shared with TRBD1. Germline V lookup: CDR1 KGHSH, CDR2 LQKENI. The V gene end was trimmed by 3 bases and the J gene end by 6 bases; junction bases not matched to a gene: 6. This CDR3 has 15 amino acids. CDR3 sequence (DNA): TGTGCCAGCTCACCTCTAGGACAGGGGACCAATGAGCAGTTCTTC. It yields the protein CASSPLGQGTNEQFF.

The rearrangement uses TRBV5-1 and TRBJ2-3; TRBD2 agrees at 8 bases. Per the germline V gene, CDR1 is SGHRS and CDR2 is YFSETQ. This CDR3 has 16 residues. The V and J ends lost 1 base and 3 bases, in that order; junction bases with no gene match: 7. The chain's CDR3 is CASSLPRGGWTDTQYF. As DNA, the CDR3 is TGCGCCAGCAGCTTGCCCCGGGGGGGCTGGACAGATACGCAGTATTTT.

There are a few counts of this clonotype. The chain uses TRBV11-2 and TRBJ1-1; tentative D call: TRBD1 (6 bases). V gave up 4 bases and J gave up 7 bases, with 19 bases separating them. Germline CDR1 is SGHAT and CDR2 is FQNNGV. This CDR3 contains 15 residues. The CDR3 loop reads CASSSRRGARVEAFF. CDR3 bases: TGTGCCAGCAGCTCCCGACGGGGGGCTAGGGTTGAAGCTTTCTTT.

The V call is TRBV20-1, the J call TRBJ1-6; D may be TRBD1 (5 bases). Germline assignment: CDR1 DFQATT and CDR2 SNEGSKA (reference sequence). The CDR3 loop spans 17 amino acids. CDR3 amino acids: CSSVERGGLNYNSPLHF. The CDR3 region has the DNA TGCAGCTCCGTTGAAAGGGGCGGGTTGAACTATAATTCACCCCTCCACTTT.

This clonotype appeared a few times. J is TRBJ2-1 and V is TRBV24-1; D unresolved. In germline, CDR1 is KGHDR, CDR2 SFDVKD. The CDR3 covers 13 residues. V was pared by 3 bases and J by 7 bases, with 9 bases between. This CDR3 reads CATSDASANEQFF. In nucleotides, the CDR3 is TGTGCCACCAGTGATGCATCGGCAAATGAGCAGTTCTTC.